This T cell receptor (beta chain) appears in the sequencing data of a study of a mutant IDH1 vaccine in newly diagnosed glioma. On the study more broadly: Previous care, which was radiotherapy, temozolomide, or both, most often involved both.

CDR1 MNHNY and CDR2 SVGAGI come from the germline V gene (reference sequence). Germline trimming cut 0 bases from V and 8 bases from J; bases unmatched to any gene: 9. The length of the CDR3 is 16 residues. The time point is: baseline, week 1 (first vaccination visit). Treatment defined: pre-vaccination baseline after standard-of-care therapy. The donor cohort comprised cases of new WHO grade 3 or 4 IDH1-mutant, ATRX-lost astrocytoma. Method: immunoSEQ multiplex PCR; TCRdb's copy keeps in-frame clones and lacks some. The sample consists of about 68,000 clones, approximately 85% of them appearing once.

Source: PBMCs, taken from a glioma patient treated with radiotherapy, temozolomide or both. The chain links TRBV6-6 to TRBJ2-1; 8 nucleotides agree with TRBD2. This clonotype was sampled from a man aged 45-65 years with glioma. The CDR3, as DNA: TGTGCCAGCAGTTACTCCCCTAGCGGGCACCGGGATGAGCAGTTCTTC. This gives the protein CASSYSPSGHRDEQFF.